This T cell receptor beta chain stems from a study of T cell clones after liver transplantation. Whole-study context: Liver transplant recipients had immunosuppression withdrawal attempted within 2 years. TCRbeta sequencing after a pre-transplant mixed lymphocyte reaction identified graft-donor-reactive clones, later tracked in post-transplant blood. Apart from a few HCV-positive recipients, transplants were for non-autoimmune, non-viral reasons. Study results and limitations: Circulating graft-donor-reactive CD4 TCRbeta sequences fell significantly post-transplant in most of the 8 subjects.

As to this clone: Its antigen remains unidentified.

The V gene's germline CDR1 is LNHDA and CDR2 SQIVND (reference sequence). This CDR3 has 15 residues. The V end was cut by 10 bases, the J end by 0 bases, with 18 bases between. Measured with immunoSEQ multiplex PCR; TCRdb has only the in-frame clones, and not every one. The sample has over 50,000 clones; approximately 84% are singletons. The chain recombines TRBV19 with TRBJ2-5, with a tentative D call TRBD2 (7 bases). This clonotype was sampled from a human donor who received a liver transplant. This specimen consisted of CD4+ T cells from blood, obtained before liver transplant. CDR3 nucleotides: TGTGCCACACGAGAAAGGGGGGGGTACCAAGAGACCCAGTACTTC. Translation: CATRERGGYQETQYF.